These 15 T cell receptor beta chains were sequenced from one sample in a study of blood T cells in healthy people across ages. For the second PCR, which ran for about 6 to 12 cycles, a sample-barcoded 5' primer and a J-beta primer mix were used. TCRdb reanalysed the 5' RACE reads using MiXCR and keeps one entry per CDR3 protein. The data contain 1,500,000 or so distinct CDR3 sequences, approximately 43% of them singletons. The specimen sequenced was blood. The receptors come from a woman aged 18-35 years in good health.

The CDR3 DNA reads as TGCAGCGTTGTTGGGGGAATGGGTAATGAGCAGTTCTTC. This encodes CSVVGGMGNEQFF. This chain joins TRBV29-1 and TRBJ2-1; D tentatively reads TRBD1 or TRBD2 (5 bases each). Looked up from germline, CDR1 is SQVTM and CDR2 is ANQGSEA. This CDR3 spans 13 amino acids. The ends were cut back, 4 bases at V and 7 bases at J, with 14 bases in the middle.

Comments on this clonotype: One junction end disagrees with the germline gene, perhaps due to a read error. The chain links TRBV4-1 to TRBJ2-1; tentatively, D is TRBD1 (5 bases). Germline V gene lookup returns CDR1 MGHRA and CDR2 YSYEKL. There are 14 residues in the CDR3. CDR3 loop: CASSQDRLTDERFF. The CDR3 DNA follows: TGCGCCAGCAGCCAAGATCGGTTGACAGATGAGCGGTTCTTC.

CDR3 nucleotides: TGTGCCAGCAGTGTACTGACAGCAAGTAATGAAAAACTGTTTTTT. It translates to CASSVLTASNEKLFF. The V and J genes are TRBV6-1 and TRBJ1-4; the D gene is possibly TRBD1 (5 bases). Germline V lookup: CDR1 MNHNS, CDR2 SASEGT. Trimming cost V 4 bases and J 4 bases, with 13 bases left between them. This CDR3 spans 15 amino acids.

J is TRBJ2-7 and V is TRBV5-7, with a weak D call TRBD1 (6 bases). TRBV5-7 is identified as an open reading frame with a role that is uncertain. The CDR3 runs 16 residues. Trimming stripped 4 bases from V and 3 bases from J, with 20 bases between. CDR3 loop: CASSRGYPGDFYEQYF. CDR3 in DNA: TGTGCCAGCAGCCGTGGGTACCCAGGGGATTTCTACGAGCAGTACTTC.

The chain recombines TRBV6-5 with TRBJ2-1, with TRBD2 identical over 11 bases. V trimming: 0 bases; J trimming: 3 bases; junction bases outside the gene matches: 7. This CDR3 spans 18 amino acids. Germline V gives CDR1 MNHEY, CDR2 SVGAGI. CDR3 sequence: CASSYSLPSGGFYNEQFF. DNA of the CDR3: TGTGCCAGCAGTTACTCGTTGCCTAGCGGGGGGTTCTACAATGAGCAGTTCTTC.

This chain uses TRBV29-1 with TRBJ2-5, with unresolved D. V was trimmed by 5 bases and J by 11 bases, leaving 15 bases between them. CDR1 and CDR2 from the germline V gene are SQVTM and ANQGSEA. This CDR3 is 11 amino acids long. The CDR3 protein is CSVYVLTEQYF. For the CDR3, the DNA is TGCAGCGTTTACGTTCTGACTGAGCAGTACTTC.

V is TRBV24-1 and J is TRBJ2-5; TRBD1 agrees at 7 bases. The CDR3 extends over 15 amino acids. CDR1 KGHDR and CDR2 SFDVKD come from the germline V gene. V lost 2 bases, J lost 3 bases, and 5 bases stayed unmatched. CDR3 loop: CATSDSGTAKETQYF. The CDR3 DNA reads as TGTGCCACCAGTGATTCAGGGACAGCTAAAGAGACCCAGTACTTC.

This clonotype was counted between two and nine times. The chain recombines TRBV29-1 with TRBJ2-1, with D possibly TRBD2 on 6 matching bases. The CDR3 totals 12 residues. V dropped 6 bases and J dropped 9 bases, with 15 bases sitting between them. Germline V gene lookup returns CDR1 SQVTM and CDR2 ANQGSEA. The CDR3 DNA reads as TGCAGCGTGGGGGGACGGGTTATTGAGCAGTTCTTC. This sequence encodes CSVGGRVIEQFF.

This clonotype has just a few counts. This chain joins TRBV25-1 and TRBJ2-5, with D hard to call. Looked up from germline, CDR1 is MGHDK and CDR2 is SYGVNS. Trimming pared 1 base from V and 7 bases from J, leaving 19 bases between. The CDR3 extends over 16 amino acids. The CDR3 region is CASSESNRYNEVTQYF. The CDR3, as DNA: TGTGCCAGCAGTGAATCTAACAGATACAACGAGGTGACCCAGTACTTC.

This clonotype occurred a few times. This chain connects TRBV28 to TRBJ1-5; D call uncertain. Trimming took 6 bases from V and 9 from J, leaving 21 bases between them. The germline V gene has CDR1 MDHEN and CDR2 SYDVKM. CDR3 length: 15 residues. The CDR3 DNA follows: TGTGCCAGCAGCCTATACTCGCCTCCCTCGCGGCCCCAGCATTTT. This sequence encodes CASSLYSPPSRPQHF. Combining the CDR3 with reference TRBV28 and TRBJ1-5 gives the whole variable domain DVKVTQSSRYLVKRTGEKVFLECVQDMDHENMFWYRQDPGLGLRLIYFSYDVKMKEKGDIPEGYSVSREKKERFSLILESASTNQTSMYLCASSLYSPPSRPQHFGDGTRLSIL.

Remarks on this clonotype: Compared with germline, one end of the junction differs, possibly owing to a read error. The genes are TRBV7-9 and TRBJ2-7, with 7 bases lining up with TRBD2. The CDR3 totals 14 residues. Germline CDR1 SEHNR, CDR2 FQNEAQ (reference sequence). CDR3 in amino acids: CASGLAGEGYRQYF. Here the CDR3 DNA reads TGTGCCAGCGGCTTAGCGGGTGAAGGGTATCGGCAGTACTTC.

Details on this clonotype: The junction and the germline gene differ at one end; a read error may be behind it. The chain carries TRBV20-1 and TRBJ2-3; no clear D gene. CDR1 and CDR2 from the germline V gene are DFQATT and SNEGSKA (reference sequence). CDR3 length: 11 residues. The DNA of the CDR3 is TGCAGTGCTTCGCCGGTGGATACGCGGTATTTT. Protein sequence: CSASPVDTRYF.

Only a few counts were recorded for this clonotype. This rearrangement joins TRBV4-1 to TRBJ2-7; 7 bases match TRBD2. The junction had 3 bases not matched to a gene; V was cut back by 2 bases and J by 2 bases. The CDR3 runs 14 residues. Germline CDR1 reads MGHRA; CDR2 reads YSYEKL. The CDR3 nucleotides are TGCGCCAGCAGCCAAACCCGGGGGGCCTACGAGCAGTACTTC. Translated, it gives CASSQTRGAYEQYF.

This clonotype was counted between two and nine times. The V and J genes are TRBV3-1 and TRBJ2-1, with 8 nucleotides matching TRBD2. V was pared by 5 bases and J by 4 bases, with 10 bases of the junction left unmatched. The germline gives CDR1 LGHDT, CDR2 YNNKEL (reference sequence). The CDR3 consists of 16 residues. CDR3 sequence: CASSTPTSEKYNEQFF. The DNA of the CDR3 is TGTGCCAGCAGCACCCCGACTAGCGAGAAATACAATGAGCAGTTCTTC.

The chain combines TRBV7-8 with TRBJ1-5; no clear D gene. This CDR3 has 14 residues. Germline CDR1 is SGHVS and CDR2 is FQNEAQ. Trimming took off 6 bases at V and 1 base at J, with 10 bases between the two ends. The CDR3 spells CASRPEGSNQPQHF. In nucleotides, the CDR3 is TGTGCCAGCAGGCCGGAGGGAAGCAATCAGCCCCAGCATTTT.